A single sample gave rise to the 14 T cell receptor beta chains below, sequenced in a study of spatial heterogeneity in lung cancer. Study results and limitations: One measure, the expanded intratumoral alpha and beta TCR count, tracked tumor mutation counts.

Time point described: sample taken at primary tumor resection. TCRdb analysed the 5' RACE reads with MiXCR anew, one entry per CDR3 protein. The profile shows 14,000 or so distinct CDR3 sequences, 4.7% of them singletons. Antigens for these TCRs are unknown. The source was lung tumor tissue, collected at surgery. The origin of the receptors is a female donor with early-stage non-small cell lung cancer.

This clonotype was counted ten times or more. Because the library targeted alpha chains, this beta chain is an off-target read whose size means little. The V gene is TRBV18, the J gene TRBJ2-5, with D perhaps TRBD2 (6 bases). CDR3 length equals 13 residues. Between the trimmed V and J ends, which lost 3 bases and 1 base, there was a span of 6 bases. Germline assignment: CDR1 KGHSH and CDR2 LQKENI. CDR3 in DNA: TGTGCCAGCTCACCGGGACTCCAAGAGACCCAGTACTTC. Translating gives CASSPGLQETQYF. Combining the CDR3 with reference TRBV18 and TRBJ2-5 gives the whole variable domain NAGVMQNPRHLVRRRGQEARLRCSPMKGHSHVYWYRQLPEEGLKFMVYLQKENIIDESGMPKERFSAEFPKEGPSILRIQQVVRGDSAAYFCASSPGLQETQYFGPGTRLLVL.

This clonotype was detected many times. This beta chain is an off-target read within a library intended for alpha chains, so its frequency means little. V gene TRBV7-2 combines with J gene TRBJ2-1; 7 nucleotides align to TRBD2. The CDR3 is 16 amino acids. The germline V gene encodes CDR1 SGHTA and CDR2 FQGNSA. With 5 bases clipped from V and 0 bases from J, the junction kept 7 bases outside the gene matches. The CDR3 nucleotides are TGTGCCAGCAGCCCGAGCGGGACTCGCTCCTACAATGAGCAGTTCTTC. Its protein product is CASSPSGTRSYNEQFF.

This clonotype was seen ten or more times. A library made for alpha chains picked up this beta chain off target, so its size means little. The chain joins TRBV2 to TRBJ2-3, with 13 bases aligning to TRBD2. With 6 bases clipped from V and 4 bases from J, the junction kept 4 bases outside the gene matches. Germline V gene data show CDR1 as SNHLY and CDR2 as FYNNEI. The CDR3 is made up of 15 amino acids. Here the CDR3 reads CASRPLAGGPDTQYF. The CDR3 coding sequence is TGTGCCAGCAGGCCACTAGCGGGGGGGCCAGATACGCAGTATTTT.

About this clonotype itself: This beta chain turned up in a library designed for alpha chains; as an off-target read, its abundance says little. The chain is built from TRBV29-1 and TRBJ1-3, with 7 bases lining up with TRBD1. V trimming: 7 bases; J trimming: 2 bases; junction bases outside the gene matches: 11. Germline CDR1 is SQVTM and CDR2 is ANQGSEA. The CDR3 length is 15 residues. The CDR3 bases are TGCAGCGCCAAAAGCCGGCAGGGGGCTGGAAACACCATATATTTT. Its protein is CSAKSRQGAGNTIYF. Full variable domain (outside the CDR3, taken from reference TRBV29-1 and TRBJ1-3): SAVISQKPSRDICQRGTSLTIQCQVDSQVTMMFWYRQQPGQSLTLIATANQGSEATYESGFVIDKFPISRPNLTFSTLTVSNMSPEDSSIYLCSAKSRQGAGNTIYFGEGSWLTVV.

In its sample, this clonotype was seen many times. This beta chain was picked up by a library intended for alpha chains and is off target, so its count carries little meaning. The CDR3 sequence: CSARGPQGGGQVNTEAFF. CDR3 nucleotide sequence: TGCAGTGCTAGAGGCCCGCAGGGAGGGGGCCAGGTTAACACTGAAGCTTTCTTT. The J gene is TRBJ1-1, the V gene TRBV20-1; 7 bases match TRBD1. Germline V gene lookup returns CDR1 DFQATT and CDR2 SNEGSKA (reference sequence). V was clipped by 1 base and J by 2 bases; unmatched bases: 16. There are 18 residues in the CDR3.

In this sample, this clonotype turned up many times. This beta chain came through as a stray read in a library set up for alpha chains, and its size says little. The gene calls are TRBV7-9 and TRBJ2-7, with TRBD1 matching 7 bases. Trimming at V came to 3 bases and at J to 2 bases, leaving 7 bases not matched to a gene. Germline V lookup: CDR1 SEHNR, CDR2 FQNEAQ (reference sequence). The CDR3 extends over 15 amino acids. In DNA, the CDR3 is TGTGCCAGCAGCTTCGGACAGGCTCTCACCTACGAGCAGTACTTC. Residues: CASSFGQALTYEQYF. Variable domain in full (rest from reference TRBV7-9 and TRBJ2-7): DTGVSQNPRHKITKRGQNVTFRCDPISEHNRLYWYRQTLGQGPEFLTYFQNEAQLEKSRLLSDRFSAERPKGSFSTLEIQRTEQGDSAMYLCASSFGQALTYEQYFGPGTRLTVT.

This clonotype was seen at least ten times. The library was designed around alpha chains, so this beta chain is a stray read whose abundance carries little weight. V is TRBV7-9 and J is TRBJ1-2; tentative D call: TRBD1 (5 bases). The germline V gene encodes CDR1 SEHNR and CDR2 FQNEAQ (reference sequence). This CDR3 is 14 amino acids long. Trimming took off 2 bases at V and 6 bases at J, with 13 bases between the two ends. CDR3 in amino acids: CASSLSAGTHGYTF. As DNA, the CDR3 is TGTGCCAGCAGCTTATCGGCGGGGACGCATGGCTACACCTTC. The entire variable domain, with the rest obtained from reference TRBV7-9 and TRBJ1-2, is as follows: DTGVSQNPRHKITKRGQNVTFRCDPISEHNRLYWYRQTLGQGPEFLTYFQNEAQLEKSRLLSDRFSAERPKGSFSTLEIQRTEQGDSAMYLCASSLSAGTHGYTFGSGTRLTVV.

By share, this clonotype counts as medium-sized. The size of this beta chain means little, since it is a stray read in a library made for alpha chains. The V and J genes are TRBV12-3 or TRBV12-4 and TRBJ1-6, with D perhaps matching TRBD1 (5 bases). V dropped 6 bases and J dropped 6 bases, with 24 bases sitting between them. This CDR3 has 18 amino acids. CDR3 nucleotides: TGTGCCAGCAGACCTTACAAAGGCGGGGGAGAGGTTAATTCACCCCTCCACTTT. It yields the protein CASRPYKGGGEVNSPLHF.

This clonotype was observed at least ten times. Since the library was made to target alpha chains, this beta chain is a stray read and its abundance is not meaningful. The chain recombines TRBV7-2 with TRBJ2-5; no clear D. Germline CDR1 is SGHTA and CDR2 is FQGNSA. This CDR3 region has 14 residues. The V gene lost 1 base and the J gene lost 1 base, with 7 bases spanning the gap. Here the CDR3 DNA reads TGTGCCAGCAGCTTAGTTACCATCCAAGAGACCCAGTACTTC. Translated: CASSLVTIQETQYF.

This clonotype was seen repeatedly, ten times or more. Since the library was made to target alpha chains, this beta chain is a stray read and its abundance is not meaningful. The chain employs TRBV5-6 and TRBJ1-5, with D maybe TRBD1 (5 bases). The ends were cut back, 0 bases at V and 7 bases at J, with 8 bases in the middle. The CDR3 loop spans 13 amino acids. The V gene's germline CDR1 is SGHDT and CDR2 YYEEEE. CDR3 DNA: TGTGCCAGCAGCTTGGAGGGGAGCCAGCCCCAGCATTTT. Residues: CASSLEGSQPQHF.

The table lists this clonotype with many counts. This beta chain came through as a stray read in a library set up for alpha chains, and its size says little. The V gene is TRBV20-1, the J gene TRBJ2-7; D is unclear. The length of the CDR3 is 11 residues. Germline V gene sequence: CDR1 DFQATT, CDR2 SNEGSKA (reference sequence). Trimming took off 3 bases at V and 9 bases at J, with 12 bases between the two ends. The CDR3 protein is CSARAQSGQYF. The CDR3 DNA follows: TGCAGTGCTAGGGCCCAGTCTGGGCAGTACTTC.

Regarding this clonotype: This beta chain is an off-target read within a library intended for alpha chains, so its frequency means little. The chain has TRBV30 and TRBJ2-3; TRBD2 matches at 12 bases. This CDR3 has 16 residues. Losses at the gene ends were 1 base for V and 0 bases for J; bases not matched to a gene: 2. Germline CDR1 reads GTSNPN; CDR2 reads SVGIG (reference sequence). The CDR3 coding sequence is TGTGCCTGGAGTGGGACTAGCGGGATAAGCACAGATACGCAGTATTTT. Translating it yields CAWSGTSGISTDTQYF.

This clonotype was counted many times. This beta chain turned up in a library designed for alpha chains; as an off-target read, its abundance says little. The chain carries TRBV25-1 and TRBJ2-2; tentatively, D is TRBD1 or TRBD2 (5 bases each). CDR1 MGHDK and CDR2 SYGVNS come from the germline V gene. The V end was cut by 4 bases, the J end by 5 bases, with 17 bases between. This CDR3 contains 16 residues. The CDR3, as DNA: TGTGCCAGCAGTGCTAGCAGGGAGATCCGTACCGGGGAGCTGTTTTTT. Translation gives CASSASREIRTGELFF.

This clonotype was detected ten times or more. This beta chain lies outside the target of a library built for alpha chains; its clone size means little. The V call is TRBV11-2, the J call TRBJ1-3; no clear D gene. Looked up from germline, CDR1 is SGHAT and CDR2 is FQNNGV. The length of the CDR3 is 16 residues. The germline V and J ends were trimmed by 2 bases and 0 bases, with 11 bases remaining between them. The CDR3 region is CASSLTLTLSGNTIYF. In nucleotides, the CDR3 is TGTGCCAGCAGCTTAACCCTGACACTCTCTGGAAACACCATATATTTT.